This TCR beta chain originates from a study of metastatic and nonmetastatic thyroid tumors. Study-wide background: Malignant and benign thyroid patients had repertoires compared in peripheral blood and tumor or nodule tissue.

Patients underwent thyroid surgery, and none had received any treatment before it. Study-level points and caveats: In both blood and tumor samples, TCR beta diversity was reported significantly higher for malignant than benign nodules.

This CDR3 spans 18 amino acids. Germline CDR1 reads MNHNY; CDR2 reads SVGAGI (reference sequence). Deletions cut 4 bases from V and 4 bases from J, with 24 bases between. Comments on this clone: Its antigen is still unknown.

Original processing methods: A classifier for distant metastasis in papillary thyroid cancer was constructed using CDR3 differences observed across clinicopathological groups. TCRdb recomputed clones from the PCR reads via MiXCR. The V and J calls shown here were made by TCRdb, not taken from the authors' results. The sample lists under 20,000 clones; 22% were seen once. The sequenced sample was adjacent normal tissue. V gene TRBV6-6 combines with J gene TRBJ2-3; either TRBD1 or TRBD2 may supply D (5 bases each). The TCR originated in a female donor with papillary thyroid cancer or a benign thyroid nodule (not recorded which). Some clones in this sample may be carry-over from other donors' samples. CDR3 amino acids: CASSFGMGDQSLSDTQYF. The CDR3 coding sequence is TGTGCCAGCAGTTTCGGAATGGGGGACCAGAGCTTATCAGATACGCAGTATTTT.